This record concerns one T cell receptor beta chain sequence. Its matching antigen is unknown. The data are from a study of shared clonotypes between healthy human individuals. Overall study findings and caveats: Non-shared clonotypes were found to have lower generation probabilities than the clonotypes that were shared by all four of the sorted-subset donors.

Method: immunoSEQ multiplex PCR; TCRdb's copy keeps in-frame clones and lacks some. The profile shows 850,000 to 1,200,000 clones, 65% to 75% of them singletons. V was trimmed by 8 bases and J by 1 base, leaving 14 bases between them. Germline CDR1 is LNHDA and CDR2 is SQIVND (reference sequence). This CDR3 comprises 14 residues. The chain is built from TRBV19 and TRBJ1-1; weak D call: TRBD1 (5 bases). Material for sequencing was memory CD4+ T cells sorted from blood. The subset denotes: CD45RA-negative fraction. The clonotype originates from a man younger than 35 in good health. The CDR3 coding sequence is TGTGCCAGTGCGAGGGACCGCCGGAACACTGAAGCTTTCTTT. Translation gives CASARDRRNTEAFF. The full variable domain, in which reference TRBV19 and TRBJ1-1 provide the parts outside the CDR3, is DGGITQSPKYLFRKEGQNVTLSCEQNLNHDAMYWYRQDPGQGLRLIYYSQIVNDFQKGDIAEGYSVSREKKESFPLTVTSAQKNPTAFYLCASARDRRNTEAFFGQGTRLTVV.